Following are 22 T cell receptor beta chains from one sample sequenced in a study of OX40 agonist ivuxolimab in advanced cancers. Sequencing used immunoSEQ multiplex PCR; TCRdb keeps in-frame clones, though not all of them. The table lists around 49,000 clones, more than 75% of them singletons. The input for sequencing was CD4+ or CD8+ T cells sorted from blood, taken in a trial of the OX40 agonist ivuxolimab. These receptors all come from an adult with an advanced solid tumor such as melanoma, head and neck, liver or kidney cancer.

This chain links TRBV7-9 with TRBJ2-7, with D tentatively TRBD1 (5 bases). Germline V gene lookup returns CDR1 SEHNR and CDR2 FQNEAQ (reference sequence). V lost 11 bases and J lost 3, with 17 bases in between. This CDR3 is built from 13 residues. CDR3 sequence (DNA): TGTGCCGGGCAGGGCCCTCCTATCTACGAGCAGTACTTC. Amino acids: CAGQGPPIYEQYF.

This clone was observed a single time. The CDR3 reads CASSFSGDTGELFF. Here the CDR3 DNA reads TGTGCCAGCAGTTTTTCGGGGGACACCGGGGAGCTGTTTTTT. The chain employs TRBV27 and TRBJ2-2, with a possible D match to TRBD2 (6 bases). The germline V gene encodes CDR1 MNHEY and CDR2 SMNVEV (reference sequence). The V and J ends lost 3 bases and 3 bases respectively, with 8 bases between them. The CDR3 has 14 residues.

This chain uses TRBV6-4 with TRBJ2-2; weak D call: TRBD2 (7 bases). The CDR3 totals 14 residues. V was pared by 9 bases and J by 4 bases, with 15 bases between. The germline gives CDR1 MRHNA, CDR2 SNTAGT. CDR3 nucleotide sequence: TGTGCCAGTAGATTGGGAGGGGGCACCGGGGAGCTGTTTTTT. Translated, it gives CASRLGGGTGELFF.

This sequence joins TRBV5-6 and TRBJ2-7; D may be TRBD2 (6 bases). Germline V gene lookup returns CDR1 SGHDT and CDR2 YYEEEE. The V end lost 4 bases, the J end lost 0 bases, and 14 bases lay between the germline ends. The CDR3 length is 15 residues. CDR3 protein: CASSLAGKGSYEQYF. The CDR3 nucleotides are TGTGCCAGCAGCCTCGCGGGGAAGGGCTCCTACGAGCAGTACTTC.

The DNA for the CDR3 is TGTGCCAGCAGCTTAGAAGGGTGGGGGGTCATGAACACTGAAGCTTTCTTT. Amino acids: CASSLEGWGVMNTEAFF. V is TRBV7-6 and J is TRBJ1-1, with D possibly matching TRBD1 (5 bases). V was pared by 1 base and J by 0 bases, with 15 bases between. Germline-derived CDR1 and CDR2 are SGHVS and FNYEAQ. CDR3 length: 17 amino acids.

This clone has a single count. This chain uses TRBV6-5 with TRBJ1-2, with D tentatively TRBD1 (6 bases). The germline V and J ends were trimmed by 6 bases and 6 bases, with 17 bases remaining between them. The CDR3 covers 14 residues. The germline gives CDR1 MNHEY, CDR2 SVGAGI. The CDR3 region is CASSKQGGHDGYTF. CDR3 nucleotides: TGTGCCAGCAGCAAACAGGGAGGGCACGATGGCTACACCTTC.

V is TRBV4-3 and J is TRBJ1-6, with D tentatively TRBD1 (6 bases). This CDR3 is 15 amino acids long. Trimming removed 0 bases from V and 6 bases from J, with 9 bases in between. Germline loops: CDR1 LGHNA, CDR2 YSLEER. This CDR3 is CASSQDTGINSPLHF. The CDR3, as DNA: TGCGCCAGCAGCCAAGATACAGGGATTAATTCACCCCTCCACTTT.

CDR3 coding DNA: TGCGCCAGCAGCTTGGACCGGGGGCTAGCCGAGCAGTACTTC. This gives the protein CASSLDRGLAEQYF. This chain connects TRBV5-1 to TRBJ2-7; D possibly matches TRBD1 or TRBD2 (6 bases each). The CDR3 runs to 14 residues. V was pared by 0 bases and J by 6 bases, with 13 bases between. Germline V gene lookup returns CDR1 SGHRS and CDR2 YFSETQ.

CDR3 nucleotide sequence: TGTGCCAGCAGCGCGGGATACAGGGTTTGGGAACTAGCGGGTGACTACGAGCAGTACTTC. Protein sequence: CASSAGYRVWELAGDYEQYF. The J gene is TRBJ2-7, the V gene TRBV9; the match to TRBD2 covers 9 bases. The V segment lost 3 bases and the J segment 3 bases; nucleotides outside the gene matches: 22. The CDR3 extends over 20 amino acids. In germline, CDR1 is SGDLS, CDR2 YYNGEE.

CDR3 residues: CAWSVLGNTIYF. The CDR3 nucleotides are TGTGCCTGGAGTGTGTTAGGGAACACCATATATTTT. V is TRBV30 and J is TRBJ1-3; D not certain. Germline CDR1 is GTSNPN and CDR2 is SVGIG (reference sequence). V was trimmed by 0 bases and J by 7 bases, leaving 7 bases between them. There are 12 residues in the CDR3.

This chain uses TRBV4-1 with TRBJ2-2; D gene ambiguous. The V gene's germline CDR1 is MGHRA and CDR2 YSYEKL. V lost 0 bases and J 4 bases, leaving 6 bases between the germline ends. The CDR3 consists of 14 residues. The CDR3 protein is CASSQESVTGELFF. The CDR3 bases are TGCGCCAGCAGCCAAGAATCGGTCACCGGGGAGCTGTTTTTT.

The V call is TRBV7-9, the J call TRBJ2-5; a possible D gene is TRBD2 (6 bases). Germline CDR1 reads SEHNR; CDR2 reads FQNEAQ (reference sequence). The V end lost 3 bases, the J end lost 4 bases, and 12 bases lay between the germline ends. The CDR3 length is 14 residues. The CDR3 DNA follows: TGTGCCAGCAGCTTGGGACGGGAGCCAGAGACCCAGTACTTC. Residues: CASSLGREPETQYF.

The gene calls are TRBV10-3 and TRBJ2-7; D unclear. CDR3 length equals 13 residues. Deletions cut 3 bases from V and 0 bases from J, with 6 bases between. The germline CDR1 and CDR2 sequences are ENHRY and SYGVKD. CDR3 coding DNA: TGTGCCATCAGTGATGTCAGCTCCTACGAGCAGTACTTC. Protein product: CAISDVSSYEQYF.

CDR3 in amino acids: CATSIRLAGETQYF. In nucleotides, the CDR3 is TGTGCCACCAGCATAAGACTAGCAGGAGAGACCCAGTACTTC. The V call is TRBV15, the J call TRBJ2-5; 7 nucleotides agree with TRBD2. CDR1 and CDR2 (germline): LNHNV, YYDKDF (reference sequence). After removal of 4 bases from V and 4 bases from J, the junction contained 6 bases not matched to a gene. This CDR3 is 14 amino acids long.

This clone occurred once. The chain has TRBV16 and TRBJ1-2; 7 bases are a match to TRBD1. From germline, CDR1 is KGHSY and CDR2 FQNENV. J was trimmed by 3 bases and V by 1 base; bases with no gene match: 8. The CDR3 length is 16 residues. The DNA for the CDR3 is TGTGCCAGCAGCCAATTATCCGGGACAGAGGACTATGGCTACACCTTC. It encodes CASSQLSGTEDYGYTF.

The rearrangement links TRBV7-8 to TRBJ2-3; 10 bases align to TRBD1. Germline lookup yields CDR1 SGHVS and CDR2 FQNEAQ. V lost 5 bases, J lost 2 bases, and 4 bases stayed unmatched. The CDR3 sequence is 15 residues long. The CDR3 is CASSTGTGDTDTQYF. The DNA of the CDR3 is TGTGCCAGCAGCACCGGGACAGGGGACACAGATACGCAGTATTTT.

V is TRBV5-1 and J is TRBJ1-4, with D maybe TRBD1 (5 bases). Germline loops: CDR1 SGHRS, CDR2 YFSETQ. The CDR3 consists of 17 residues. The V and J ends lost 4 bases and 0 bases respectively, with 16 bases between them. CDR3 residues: CASSPSGGMATNEKLFF. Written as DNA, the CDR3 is TGCGCCAGCAGCCCAAGCGGGGGGATGGCAACTAATGAAAAACTGTTTTTT.

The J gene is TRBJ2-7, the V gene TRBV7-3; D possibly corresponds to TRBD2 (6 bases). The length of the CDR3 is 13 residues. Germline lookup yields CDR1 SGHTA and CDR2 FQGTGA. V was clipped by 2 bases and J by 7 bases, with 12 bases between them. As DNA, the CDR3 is TGTGCCAGCAGCTTAGTGGGGGGTAGGGAGCAGTACTTC. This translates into CASSLVGGREQYF.

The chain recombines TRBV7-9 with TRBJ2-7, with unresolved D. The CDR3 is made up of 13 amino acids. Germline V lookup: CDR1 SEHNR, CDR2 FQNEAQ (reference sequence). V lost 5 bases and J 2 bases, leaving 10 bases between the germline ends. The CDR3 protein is CASSLRRAYEQYF. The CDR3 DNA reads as TGTGCCAGCAGCCTACGCCGGGCCTACGAGCAGTACTTC.

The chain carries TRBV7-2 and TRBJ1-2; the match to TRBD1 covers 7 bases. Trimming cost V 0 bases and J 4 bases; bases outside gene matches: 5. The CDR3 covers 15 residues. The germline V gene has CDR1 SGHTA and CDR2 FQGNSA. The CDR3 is CASSLAGGAVYGYTF. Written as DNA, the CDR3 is TGTGCCAGCAGCTTAGCAGGGGGCGCCGTCTATGGCTACACCTTC.

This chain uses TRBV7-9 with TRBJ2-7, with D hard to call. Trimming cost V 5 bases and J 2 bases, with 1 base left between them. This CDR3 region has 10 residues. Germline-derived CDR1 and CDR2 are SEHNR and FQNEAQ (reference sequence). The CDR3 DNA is TGTGCCAGCAGCCCCTACGAGCAGTACTTC. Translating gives CASSPYEQYF.

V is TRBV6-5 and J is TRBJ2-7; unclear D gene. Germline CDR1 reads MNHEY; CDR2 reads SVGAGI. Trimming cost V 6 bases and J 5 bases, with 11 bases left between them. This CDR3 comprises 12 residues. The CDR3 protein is CASSPTIDEQYF. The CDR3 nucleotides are TGTGCCAGCAGCCCTACCATTGACGAGCAGTACTTC.